A selection of T cell receptor beta chains follows, all from one sample in a study of blood T cell repertoires in COVID-19. Measured with immunoSEQ multiplex PCR; TCRdb has only the in-frame clones, and not every one. Seen here are almost 400,000 clones, around 87% observed once, and the top ten hold about 2.3%. Sequencing was performed on peripheral blood. Every receptor here comes from a woman aged 55 to 70 with COVID-19, enrolled during active disease. Both conserved end residues are part of each CDR3. Each record gives: clone size, J gene, D gene, V gene, CDR3 DNA, CDR3 protein. D genes are given only for firm matches. Part of the rows lack a size; the others show once, few, many or a class for expanded clones.

abundance: .; j_gene: TRBJ1-1; d_gene: .; v_gene: TRBV2; CDR3nt: TGTGCCAGCAGTTACGACAGTGAAGCTTTCTTT; CDR3aa: CASSYDSEAFF
abundance: .; j_gene: TRBJ2-5; d_gene: .; v_gene: TRBV28; CDR3nt: TGTGCCAGCAGTTTAGCGGACACCAAAGAGACCCAGTACTTC; CDR3aa: CASSLADTKETQYF
abundance: .; j_gene: TRBJ2-7; d_gene: .; v_gene: TRBV11-2; CDR3nt: TGTGCCAGCAGCTTAAACCCAGGCGCCTACGAGCAGTACTTC; CDR3aa: CASSLNPGAYEQYF
abundance: .; j_gene: TRBJ2-5; d_gene: .; v_gene: TRBV5-6; CDR3nt: TGTGCCAGCAGCGTTCGGAGGAATCAATGGGAGACCCAGTACTTC; CDR3aa: CASSVRRNQWETQYF
abundance: once; j_gene: TRBJ2-2; d_gene: TRBD2; v_gene: TRBV18; CDR3nt: TGTGCCAGCTCACCAAGGCAGGGAGGGACCGGGGAGCTGTTTTTT; CDR3aa: CASSPRQGGTGELFF
abundance: .; j_gene: TRBJ1-5; d_gene: .; v_gene: TRBV19; CDR3nt: TGTGCCAGCCACGACAGGACGAATCAGCCCCAGCATTTT; CDR3aa: CASHDRTNQPQHF
abundance: .; j_gene: TRBJ1-1; d_gene: .; v_gene: TRBV5-4; CDR3nt: TGTGCCAGCAGCTTGGGGTTATGGGGCGCAACTGAAGCTTTCTTT; CDR3aa: CASSLGLWGATEAFF
abundance: .; j_gene: TRBJ1-5; d_gene: .; v_gene: TRBV12-3/TRBV12-4; CDR3nt: TGTGCCAGCAGTTCCGCAATTAGGCCCCAGCATTTT; CDR3aa: CASSSAIRPQHF
abundance: .; j_gene: TRBJ1-1; d_gene: .; v_gene: TRBV2; CDR3nt: TGTGCCAGCAGTGCCCTAGGCACTGAAGCTTTCTTT; CDR3aa: CASSALGTEAFF
abundance: .; j_gene: TRBJ1-2; d_gene: TRBD1; v_gene: TRBV14; CDR3nt: TGTGCCAGCAGCCAAGTAGCAGGGGGCCACTATGGCTACACCTTC; CDR3aa: CASSQVAGGHYGYTF
abundance: .; j_gene: TRBJ2-1; d_gene: .; v_gene: TRBV9; CDR3nt: TGTGCCAGCAGCGGTTTACGGGGGAAAATGCCGAGCTCCTACAATGAGCAGTTCTTC; CDR3aa: CASSGLRGKMPSSYNEQFF
abundance: .; j_gene: TRBJ2-7; d_gene: TRBD2; v_gene: TRBV5-1; CDR3nt: TGCGCCAGCAGCTTGGGGACTAGCGGGGGGTCCTACGAGCAGTACTTC; CDR3aa: CASSLGTSGGSYEQYF
abundance: .; j_gene: TRBJ1-5; d_gene: .; v_gene: TRBV28; CDR3nt: TGTGCCAGCAGGTTGACAAATCTTAGCAATCAGCCCCAGCATTTT; CDR3aa: CASRLTNLSNQPQHF
abundance: .; j_gene: TRBJ1-1; d_gene: .; v_gene: TRBV5-1; CDR3nt: TGCGCCAGCAACTCGGGGACACTCAACACTGAAGCTTTCTTT; CDR3aa: CASNSGTLNTEAFF
abundance: .; j_gene: TRBJ2-1; d_gene: .; v_gene: TRBV10-3; CDR3nt: TGTGCCATCAGTGATGAAGGCGGGGTAGCCTACAATGAGCAGTTCTTC; CDR3aa: CAISDEGGVAYNEQFF
abundance: .; j_gene: TRBJ2-7; d_gene: .; v_gene: TRBV5-1; CDR3nt: TGCGCCAGCAGCACCTCGGGCTACGAGCAGTACTTC; CDR3aa: CASSTSGYEQYF
abundance: .; j_gene: TRBJ2-1; d_gene: TRBD2; v_gene: TRBV7-9; CDR3nt: TGTGCCAGCAGCAAGCGGGAGTACAATGAGCAGTTCTTC; CDR3aa: CASSKREYNEQFF
abundance: .; j_gene: TRBJ2-7; d_gene: TRBD2; v_gene: TRBV5-5; CDR3nt: TGTGCCAGCAGCCCACTGGGGGGGGCCTACGAGCAGTACTTC; CDR3aa: CASSPLGGAYEQYF
abundance: .; j_gene: TRBJ1-1; d_gene: .; v_gene: TRBV10-3; CDR3nt: TGTGCCATCAGTGAGTCCAGGACAGTGCGCACTGAAGCTTTCTTT; CDR3aa: CAISESRTVRTEAFF
abundance: few; j_gene: TRBJ1-2; d_gene: .; v_gene: TRBV11-2; CDR3nt: TGTGCCAGCAGCTTAGGGCCAGGGTCCTATGGCTACACCTTC; CDR3aa: CASSLGPGSYGYTF
abundance: .; j_gene: TRBJ2-7; d_gene: .; v_gene: TRBV5-1; CDR3nt: TGCGCCAGCAGCGAGACAGAATCCTACGAGCAGTACTTC; CDR3aa: CASSETESYEQYF
abundance: .; j_gene: TRBJ2-5; d_gene: .; v_gene: TRBV18; CDR3nt: TGTGCCAGCTCACCAATTGGGGGGGCCCAAGAGACCCAGTACTTC; CDR3aa: CASSPIGGAQETQYF
abundance: .; j_gene: TRBJ2-7; d_gene: .; v_gene: TRBV5-1; CDR3nt: TGCGCCAGCAGCTTGGTTCCGGGTCCCTACGAGCAGTACTTC; CDR3aa: CASSLVPGPYEQYF
abundance: .; j_gene: TRBJ2-5; d_gene: .; v_gene: TRBV11-3; CDR3nt: TGTGCCAGCAGCTTAGATCGCCGGGAGACCCAGTACTTC; CDR3aa: CASSLDRRETQYF
abundance: .; j_gene: TRBJ1-1; d_gene: .; v_gene: TRBV14; CDR3nt: TGTGCCAGCAGCCAACCGGGGATGAACACTGAAGCTTTCTTT; CDR3aa: CASSQPGMNTEAFF
abundance: .; j_gene: TRBJ1-1; d_gene: .; v_gene: TRBV27; CDR3nt: TGTGCCAGCAGTTTAAATCTAGTGGGTGAAGCTTTCTTT; CDR3aa: CASSLNLVGEAFF
abundance: .; j_gene: TRBJ2-1; d_gene: .; v_gene: TRBV5-1; CDR3nt: TGCGCCAGCAGCTCTAGCCGGCTTACCTACAATGAGCAGTTCTTC; CDR3aa: CASSSSRLTYNEQFF
abundance: .; j_gene: TRBJ1-5; d_gene: .; v_gene: TRBV10-2; CDR3nt: TGCGCCAGCAGTGTACAGGATAATAGCAATCAGCCCCAGCATTTT; CDR3aa: CASSVQDNSNQPQHF
abundance: once; j_gene: TRBJ1-2; d_gene: .; v_gene: TRBV21-1; CDR3nt: TGTGCCAGCAGCAAAAGTGGGCAGGCTCCAAACCCTGACTATGGCTACACCTTC; CDR3aa: CASSKSGQAPNPDYGYTF
abundance: .; j_gene: TRBJ1-6; d_gene: .; v_gene: TRBV28; CDR3nt: TGTGCCAGCAGTTTTTTAAGCTCACCCCTCCACTTT; CDR3aa: CASSFLSSPLHF
abundance: few; j_gene: TRBJ2-7; d_gene: .; v_gene: TRBV5-4; CDR3nt: TGTGCCAGCAGCTTTGTAGGGGACTACGAGCAGTACTTC; CDR3aa: CASSFVGDYEQYF
abundance: .; j_gene: TRBJ2-7; d_gene: .; v_gene: TRBV4-1; CDR3nt: TGCGCCAGCAGCCAAGCCGACGGGGGTCCCAGCTCCTACGAGCAGTACTTC; CDR3aa: CASSQADGGPSSYEQYF
abundance: .; j_gene: TRBJ1-6; d_gene: TRBD1; v_gene: TRBV13; CDR3nt: TGTGCCAGCAGCTCAACGACAGGGGGGTTGGATTCACCCCTCCACTTT; CDR3aa: CASSSTTGGLDSPLHF
abundance: few; j_gene: TRBJ1-2; d_gene: .; v_gene: TRBV11-2; CDR3nt: TGTGCCAGCAGGCCCCCGGGGGACCTTAGCGGCTACACCTTC; CDR3aa: CASRPPGDLSGYTF
abundance: .; j_gene: TRBJ2-1; d_gene: TRBD2; v_gene: TRBV3-1/TRBV3-2; CDR3nt: TGTGCCAGCAGCGACAGCGGGGGGGCTTACAATGAGCAGTTCTTC; CDR3aa: CASSDSGGAYNEQFF
abundance: .; j_gene: TRBJ1-5; d_gene: .; v_gene: TRBV9; CDR3nt: TGTGCCAGCAGCGCCGGAGTAAACCTCAATCAGCCCCAGCATTTT; CDR3aa: CASSAGVNLNQPQHF
abundance: .; j_gene: TRBJ2-7; d_gene: .; v_gene: TRBV4-1; CDR3nt: TGCGCCAGCAGCCAAGGTCTGGGCAGGGGCTACGAGCAGTACTTC; CDR3aa: CASSQGLGRGYEQYF
abundance: .; j_gene: TRBJ1-1; d_gene: .; v_gene: TRBV7-9; CDR3nt: TGTGCCAGCAGCTTAGCGGGCACCGGGAACACTGAAGCTTTCTTT; CDR3aa: CASSLAGTGNTEAFF
abundance: few; j_gene: TRBJ1-2; d_gene: .; v_gene: TRBV9; CDR3nt: TGTGCCAGCAGCCCCGAACAGAAAACCAACTATGGCTACACCTTC; CDR3aa: CASSPEQKTNYGYTF
abundance: .; j_gene: TRBJ2-1; d_gene: TRBD2; v_gene: TRBV3-1/TRBV3-2; CDR3nt: TGTGCCAGCAGCCAGCTAGCGGGGGCTGTCCATGAGCAGTTCTTC; CDR3aa: CASSQLAGAVHEQFF